This entry features one T cell receptor beta chain sequence. From germline, CDR1 is LGHNA and CDR2 YNFKEQ. Trimming took 5 bases from V and 5 from J; bases not matched to a gene: 9. The CDR3 is 15 residues long. These data belong to a study of blood T cell repertoires in COVID-19. This table comes from immunoSEQ multiplex PCR, and its TCRdb copy is limited to in-frame clones, with some not included. The data show 200,000 to 300,000 clones, 83% seen once. The sequenced sample consisted of peripheral blood. The chain carries TRBV4-2 and TRBJ1-1; 9 nucleotides align to TRBD1. The clonotype was recovered from a human donor in a cohort sampled during active COVID-19. The CDR3 coding sequence is TGTGCCAGCAGCTCGAGGACAGGGGCGCGGACTGAAGCTTTCTTT. This gives the protein CASSSRTGARTEAFF.